Reported below is one TCR beta chain. Data came from immunoSEQ multiplex PCR; TCRdb stores just in-frame clones and leaves some out. The sample holds over 85,000 clones; more than 65% are singletons and the top ten take approximately 15%. This sample stems from a study of Ad26.COV2.S vaccination and SARS-CoV-2 variants. This sequence originates from a human donor who had recovered from COVID-19. The source material was peripheral blood, sampled after recovery from COVID-19.

CDR3 DNA sequence: TGTGCCAGCAGCCAAGTTACCAGGGTCGTGGGAAAACTGTTTTTT. Translated: CASSQVTRVVGKLFF. The chain couples TRBV3-1 (or the pseudogene TRBV3-2) to TRBJ1-4; possible D gene TRBD1, 5 bases. V was clipped by 1 base and J by 10 bases, with 16 bases between them. This CDR3 spans 15 amino acids. Germline V CDR1 and CDR2: LGHDT, YNNKEL (reference sequence).